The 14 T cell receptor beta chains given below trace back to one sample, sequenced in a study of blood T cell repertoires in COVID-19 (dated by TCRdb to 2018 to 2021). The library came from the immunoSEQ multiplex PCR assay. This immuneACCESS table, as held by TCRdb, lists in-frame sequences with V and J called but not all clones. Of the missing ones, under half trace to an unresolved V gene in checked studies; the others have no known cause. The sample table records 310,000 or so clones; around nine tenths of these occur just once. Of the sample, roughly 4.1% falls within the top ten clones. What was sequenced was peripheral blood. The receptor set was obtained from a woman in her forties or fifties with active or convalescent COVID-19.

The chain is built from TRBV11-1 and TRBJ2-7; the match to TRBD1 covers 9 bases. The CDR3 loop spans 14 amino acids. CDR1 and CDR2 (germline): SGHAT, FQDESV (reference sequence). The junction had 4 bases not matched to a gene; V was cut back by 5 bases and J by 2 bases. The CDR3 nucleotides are TGTGCCAGCAGCGACCGGGACAGGGCCTACGAGCAGTACTTC. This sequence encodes CASSDRDRAYEQYF.

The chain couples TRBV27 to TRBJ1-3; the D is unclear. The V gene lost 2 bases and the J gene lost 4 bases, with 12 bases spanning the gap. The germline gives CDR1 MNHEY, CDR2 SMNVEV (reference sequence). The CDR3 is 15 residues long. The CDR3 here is CASSLRGITGNTIYF. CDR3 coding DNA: TGTGCCAGCAGTTTACGGGGAATTACAGGAAACACCATATATTTT.

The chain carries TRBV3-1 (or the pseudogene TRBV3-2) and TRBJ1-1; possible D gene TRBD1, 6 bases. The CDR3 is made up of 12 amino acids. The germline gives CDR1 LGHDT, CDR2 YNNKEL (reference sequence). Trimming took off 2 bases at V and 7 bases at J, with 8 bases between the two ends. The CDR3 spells CASSQRDIEAFF. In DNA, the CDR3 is TGTGCCAGCAGCCAAAGGGACATTGAAGCTTTCTTT.

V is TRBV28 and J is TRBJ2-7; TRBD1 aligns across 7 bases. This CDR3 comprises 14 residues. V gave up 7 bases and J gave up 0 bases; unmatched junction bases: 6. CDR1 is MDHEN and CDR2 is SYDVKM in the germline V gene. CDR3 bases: TGTGCCAGCACTGGACAGGCCCCCTCCTACGAGCAGTACTTC. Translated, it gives CASTGQAPSYEQYF.

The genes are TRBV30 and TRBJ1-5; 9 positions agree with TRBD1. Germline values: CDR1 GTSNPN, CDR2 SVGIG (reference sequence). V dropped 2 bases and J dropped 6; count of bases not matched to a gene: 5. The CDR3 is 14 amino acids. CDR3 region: CAWSTTGGSQPQHF. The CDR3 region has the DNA TGTGCCTGGAGTACCACAGGGGGCTCTCAGCCCCAGCATTTT.

The DNA of the CDR3 is TGTGCCAGCAGTTTATCTCTTAGAAATGAAGCTTTCTTT. Encoded protein: CASSLSLRNEAFF. V is TRBV28 and J is TRBJ1-1; no firm D call. Looked up from germline, CDR1 is MDHEN and CDR2 is SYDVKM. There are 13 residues in the CDR3. Trimming shortened V by 1 base and J by 7 bases, and 10 bases separated the two germline ends. Full variable domain (missing parts from reference TRBV28 and TRBJ1-1): DVKVTQSSRYLVKRTGEKVFLECVQDMDHENMFWYRQDPGLGLRLIYFSYDVKMKEKGDIPEGYSVSREKKERFSLILESASTNQTSMYLCASSLSLRNEAFFGQGTRLTVV.

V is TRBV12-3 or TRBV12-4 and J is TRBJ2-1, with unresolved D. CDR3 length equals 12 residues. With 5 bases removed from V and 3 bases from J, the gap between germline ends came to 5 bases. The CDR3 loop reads CASSRVYNEQFF. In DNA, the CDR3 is TGTGCCAGCAGTCGGGTCTACAATGAGCAGTTCTTC.

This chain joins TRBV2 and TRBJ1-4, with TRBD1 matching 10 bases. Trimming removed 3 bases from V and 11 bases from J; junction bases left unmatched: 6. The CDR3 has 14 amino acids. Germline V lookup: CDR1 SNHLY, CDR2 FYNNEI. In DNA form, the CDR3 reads TGTGCCAGCAGTGATGGGACAGGGGTGAAGAAACTGTTTTTT. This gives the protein CASSDGTGVKKLFF.

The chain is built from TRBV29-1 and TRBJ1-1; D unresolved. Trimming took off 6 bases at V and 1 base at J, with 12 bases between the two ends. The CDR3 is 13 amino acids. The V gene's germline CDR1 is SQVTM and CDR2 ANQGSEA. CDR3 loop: CSVSPIQNTEAFF. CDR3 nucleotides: TGCAGCGTGTCCCCTATTCAGAACACTGAAGCTTTCTTT.

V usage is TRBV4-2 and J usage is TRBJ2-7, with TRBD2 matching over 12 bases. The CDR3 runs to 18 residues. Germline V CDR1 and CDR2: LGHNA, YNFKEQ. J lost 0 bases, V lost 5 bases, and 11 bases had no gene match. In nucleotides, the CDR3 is TGTGCCAGCAGCTACCTGTGGACTAGCGGGACGAGCTCCTACGAGCAGTACTTC. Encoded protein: CASSYLWTSGTSSYEQYF.

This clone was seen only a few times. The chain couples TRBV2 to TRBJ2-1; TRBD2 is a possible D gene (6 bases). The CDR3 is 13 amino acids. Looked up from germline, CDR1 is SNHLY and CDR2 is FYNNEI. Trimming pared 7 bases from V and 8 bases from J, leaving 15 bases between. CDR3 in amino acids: CASIPSSGHEQFF. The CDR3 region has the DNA TGTGCCAGCATCCCAAGTAGCGGCCATGAGCAGTTCTTC.

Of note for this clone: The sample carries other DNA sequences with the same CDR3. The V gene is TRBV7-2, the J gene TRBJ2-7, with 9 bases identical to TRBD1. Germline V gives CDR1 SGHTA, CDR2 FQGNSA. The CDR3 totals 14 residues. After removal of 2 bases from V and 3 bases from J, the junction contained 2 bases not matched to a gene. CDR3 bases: TGTGCCAGCAGCTTAACAGGGGGCGGCTACGAGCAGTACTTC. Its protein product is CASSLTGGGYEQYF. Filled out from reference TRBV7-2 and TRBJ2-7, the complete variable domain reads GAGVSQSPSNKVTEKGKDVELRCDPISGHTALYWYRQSLGQGLEFLIYFQGNSAPDKSGLPSDRFSAERTGGSVSTLTIQRTQQEDSAVYLCASSLTGGGYEQYFGPGTRLTVT.

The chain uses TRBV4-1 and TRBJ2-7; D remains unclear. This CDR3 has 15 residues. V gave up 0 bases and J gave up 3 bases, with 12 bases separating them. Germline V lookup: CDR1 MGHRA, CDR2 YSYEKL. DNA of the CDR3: TGCGCCAGCAGCCAAGAAAGCGACGGATACTACGAGCAGTACTTC. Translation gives CASSQESDGYYEQYF.

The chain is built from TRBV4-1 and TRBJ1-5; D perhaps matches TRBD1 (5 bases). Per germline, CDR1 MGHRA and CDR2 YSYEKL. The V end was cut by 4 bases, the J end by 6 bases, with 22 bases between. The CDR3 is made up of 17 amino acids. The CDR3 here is CASSPIWLGPSGQPQHF. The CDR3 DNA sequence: TGCGCCAGCAGCCCCATTTGGCTGGGGCCGAGTGGTCAGCCCCAGCATTTT.